The 11 T cell receptor beta chains presented below share a single source sample, sequenced in a study of shared clonotypes between healthy human individuals. Assay: immunoSEQ multiplex PCR; the TCRdb copy retains only in-frame clones and omits some. This sample has around 1.9 million clones; under 95% occur once, and the top ten carry 1.5% to 2%. As defined, naive CD8 cells were CD45RO-negative and positively selected for CCR7, with terminally differentiated effector memory CD45RA+ cells excluded. The sample was naive CD8+ T cells from PBMCs. The receptors stem from a man in his late teens or twenties in good health. Some clones in this sample may be carry-over from other donors' samples.

V usage is TRBV27 and J usage is TRBJ2-7, with 8 positions matching TRBD2. Germline CDR1 MNHEY, CDR2 SMNVEV (reference sequence). The CDR3 has 15 amino acids. With 8 bases clipped from V and 2 bases from J, the junction kept 11 bases outside the gene matches. Written as DNA, the CDR3 is TGTGCCAGCTCTCCCACTAGCGGTTACACCTACGAGCAGTACTTC. Its protein product is CASSPTSGYTYEQYF.

The chain is built from TRBV7-8 and TRBJ2-7, with D uncertain. V was pared by 5 bases and J by 4 bases, with 15 bases between. Germline V gene data show CDR1 as SGHVS and CDR2 as FQNEAQ. This CDR3 region has 14 residues. CDR3 nucleotide sequence: TGTGCCAGCAGCCCCGTTTTCGAGAGATACGAGCAGTACTTC. Amino acids: CASSPVFERYEQYF. The variable domain in full, completed from reference TRBV7-8 and TRBJ2-7, reads GAGVSQSPRYKVAKRGQDVALRCDPISGHVSLFWYQQALGQGPEFLTYFQNEAQLDKSGLPSDRFFAERPEGSVSTLKIQRTQQEDSAVYLCASSPVFERYEQYFGPGTRLTVT.

The chain carries TRBV7-9 and TRBJ1-2; possible D gene TRBD1, 5 bases. In germline, CDR1 is SEHNR, CDR2 FQNEAQ (reference sequence). This CDR3 is 13 amino acids long. The germline V and J ends were trimmed by 7 bases and 5 bases, with 14 bases remaining between them. CDR3 in DNA: TGTGCCAGCAACTTCTCGACAGCGTATGGCTACACCTTC. It specifies CASNFSTAYGYTF.

This chain joins TRBV19 and TRBJ1-2; D uncertain. V was shortened by 0 bases and J by 3 bases, with 8 bases between the two germline ends. Germline CDR1 LNHDA, CDR2 SQIVND (reference sequence). The CDR3 loop spans 14 amino acids. The DNA of the CDR3 is TGTGCCAGTAGTATAGATGGTGAGGACTATGGCTACACCTTC. Residues: CASSIDGEDYGYTF. Complete variable domain (other parts from reference TRBV19 and TRBJ1-2): DGGITQSPKYLFRKEGQNVTLSCEQNLNHDAMYWYRQDPGQGLRLIYYSQIVNDFQKGDIAEGYSVSREKKESFPLTVTSAQKNPTAFYLCASSIDGEDYGYTFGSGTRLTVV.

Regarding this clone: This sample also contains other DNA sequences that code for the same CDR3. The chain links TRBV27 to TRBJ2-7; 7 bases align to TRBD2. V lost 5 bases to trimming and J lost 4 bases; unmatched junction nucleotides: 5. Germline CDR1 reads MNHEY; CDR2 reads SMNVEV (reference sequence). The CDR3 covers 13 residues. CDR3 sequence: CASSSGTTYEQYF. The CDR3 DNA reads TGTGCCAGCAGTAGCGGGACTACTTACGAGCAGTACTTC.

The CDR3 here is CASSPPGQVLDTQYF. The CDR3 DNA sequence: TGTGCCAGCAGCCCTCCGGGACAGGTTCTGGATACGCAGTATTTT. The chain carries TRBV5-5 and TRBJ2-3, with 8 bases identical to TRBD1. The CDR3 extends over 15 amino acids. V lost 4 bases, J lost 6 bases, and 10 bases stayed unmatched. From germline, CDR1 is SGHKS and CDR2 YYEKEE (reference sequence).

This chain connects TRBV28 to TRBJ1-4; D is possibly TRBD1 (5 bases). V dropped 4 bases and J dropped 6 bases, with 15 bases sitting between them. This CDR3 has 15 amino acids. CDR1 MDHEN and CDR2 SYDVKM come from the germline V gene. CDR3 nucleotides: TGTGCCAGCAGTTCAAATCAGGGAAACCATGAAAAACTGTTTTTT. It yields the protein CASSSNQGNHEKLFF.

This clone has only a few counts. This sequence joins TRBV7-6 and TRBJ2-1, with 7 positions matching TRBD2. Germline CDR1 SGHVS, CDR2 FNYEAQ. The CDR3 totals 14 residues. The junction had 10 bases not matched to a gene; V was cut back by 6 bases and J by 8 bases. The DNA of the CDR3 is TGTGCCAGCAGTATTAGCGGGTGGCTCGATGAGCAGTTCTTC. As protein: CASSISGWLDEQFF. Full variable domain (remainder filled in from reference TRBV7-6 and TRBJ2-1): GAGVSQSPRYKVTKRGQDVALRCDPISGHVSLYWYRQALGQGPEFLTYFNYEAQQDKSGLPNDRFSAERPEGSISTLTIQRTEQRDSAMYRCASSISGWLDEQFFGPGTRLTVL.

The chain employs TRBV27 and TRBJ2-1; D might be TRBD2 (6 bases). Germline V gene lookup returns CDR1 MNHEY and CDR2 SMNVEV (reference sequence). Between the trimmed V and J ends, which lost 4 bases and 1 base, there was a span of 14 bases. The CDR3 loop spans 16 amino acids. The CDR3 protein is CASSSLGGYSYNEQFF. DNA for the CDR3: TGTGCCAGCAGTTCGCTCGGAGGGTATTCCTACAATGAGCAGTTCTTC.

Worth noting for this clone: Additional DNA sequences in this sample encode the identical CDR3. The chain joins TRBV29-1 to TRBJ1-1; D is possibly TRBD1 (6 bases). This CDR3 contains 13 residues. Germline V gene data show CDR1 as SQVTM and CDR2 as ANQGSEA. V shed 4 bases and J shed 0 bases, with 9 bases lying between them. DNA for the CDR3: TGCAGCGTTGTAGGGGGGTTGAACACTGAAGCTTTCTTT. Translating gives CSVVGGLNTEAFF. The variable domain in full, completed from reference TRBV29-1 and TRBJ1-1, reads SAVISQKPSRDICQRGTSLTIQCQVDSQVTMMFWYRQQPGQSLTLIATANQGSEATYESGFVIDKFPISRPNLTFSTLTVSNMSPEDSSIYLCSVVGGLNTEAFFGQGTRLTVV.

The V gene is TRBV5-6, the J gene TRBJ2-2; 10 nucleotides agree with TRBD2. The CDR3 extends over 17 amino acids. Trimming removed 5 bases from V and 0 bases from J; junction bases left unmatched: 7. Germline loops: CDR1 SGHDT, CDR2 YYEEEE. CDR3 residues: CASSERLAGPNTGELFF. The CDR3 DNA is TGTGCCAGCAGTGAGAGACTAGCGGGCCCGAACACCGGGGAGCTGTTTTTT.